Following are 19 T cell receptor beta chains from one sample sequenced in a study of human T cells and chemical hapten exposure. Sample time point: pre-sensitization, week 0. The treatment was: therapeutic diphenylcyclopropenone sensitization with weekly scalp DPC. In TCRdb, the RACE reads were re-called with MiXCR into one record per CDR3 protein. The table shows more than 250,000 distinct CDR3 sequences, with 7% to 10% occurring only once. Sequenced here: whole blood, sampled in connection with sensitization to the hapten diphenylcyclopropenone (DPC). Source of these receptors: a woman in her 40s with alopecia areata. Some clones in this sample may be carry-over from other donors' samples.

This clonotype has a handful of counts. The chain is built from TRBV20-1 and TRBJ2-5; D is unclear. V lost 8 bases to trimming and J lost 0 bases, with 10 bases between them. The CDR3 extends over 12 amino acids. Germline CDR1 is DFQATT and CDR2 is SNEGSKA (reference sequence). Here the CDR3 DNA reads TGCAGTACGGACGGCCACCAAGAGACCCAGTACTTC. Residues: CSTDGHQETQYF.

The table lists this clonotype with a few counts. CDR3 in amino acids: CASSFSQGTGSKGETQYF. In DNA form, the CDR3 reads TGTGCCAGCAGTTTTTCCCAGGGGACAGGGAGTAAGGGCGAGACCCAGTACTTC. V and J are TRBV28 and TRBJ2-5, with 9 bases that match TRBD1. CDR3 size: 18 residues. After removal of 3 bases from V and 5 bases from J, the junction contained 16 bases not matched to a gene. Germline lookup yields CDR1 MDHEN and CDR2 SYDVKM.

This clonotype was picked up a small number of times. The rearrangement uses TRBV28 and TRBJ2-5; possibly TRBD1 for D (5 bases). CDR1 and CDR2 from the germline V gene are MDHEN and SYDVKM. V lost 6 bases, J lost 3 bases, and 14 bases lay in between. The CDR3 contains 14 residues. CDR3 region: CASSRPQTEETQYF. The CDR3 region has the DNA TGTGCCAGCAGCAGACCTCAGACAGAAGAGACCCAGTACTTC. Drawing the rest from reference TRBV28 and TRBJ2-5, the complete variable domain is DVKVTQSSRYLVKRTGEKVFLECVQDMDHENMFWYRQDPGLGLRLIYFSYDVKMKEKGDIPEGYSVSREKKERFSLILESASTNQTSMYLCASSRPQTEETQYFGPGTRLLVL.

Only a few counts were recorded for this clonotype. The CDR3 sequence is CASSLQYPNTEAFF. CDR3 nucleotides: TGCGCCAGCAGCTTGCAGTATCCGAACACTGAAGCTTTCTTT. The V gene is TRBV5-1, the J gene TRBJ1-1, with D unclear. The CDR3 is 14 amino acids. Per germline, CDR1 SGHRS and CDR2 YFSETQ. Trimming removed 1 base at V and 1 base at J, with 8 bases between.

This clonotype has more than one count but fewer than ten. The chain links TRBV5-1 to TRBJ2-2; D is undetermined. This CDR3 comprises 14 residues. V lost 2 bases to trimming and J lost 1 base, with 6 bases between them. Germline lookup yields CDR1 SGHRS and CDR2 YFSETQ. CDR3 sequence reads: CASSFLRNTGELFF. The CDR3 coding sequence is TGCGCCAGCAGCTTTCTCCGGAACACCGGGGAGCTGTTTTTT.

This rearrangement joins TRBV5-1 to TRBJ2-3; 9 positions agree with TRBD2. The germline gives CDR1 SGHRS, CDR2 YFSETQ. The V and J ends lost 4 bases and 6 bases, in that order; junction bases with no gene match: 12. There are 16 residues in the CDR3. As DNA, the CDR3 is TGCGCCAGCAGCCGGGGTGGCGGGAGGGCCGATGATACGCAGTATTTT. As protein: CASSRGGGRADDTQYF.

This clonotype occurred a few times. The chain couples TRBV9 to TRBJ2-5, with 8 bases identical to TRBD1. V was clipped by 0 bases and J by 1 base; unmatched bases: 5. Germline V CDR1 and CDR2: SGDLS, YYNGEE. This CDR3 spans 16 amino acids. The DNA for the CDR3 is TGTGCCAGCAGCGTAGAGACAGGGGCCGGCCAAGAGACCCAGTACTTC. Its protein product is CASSVETGAGQETQYF.

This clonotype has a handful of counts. This chain's CDR3 is CASSLNYITEAFF. CDR3 sequence (DNA): TGTGCCAGCAGTTTAAATTATATAACTGAAGCTTTCTTT. This chain connects TRBV28 to TRBJ1-1; D not resolved. Germline V gene lookup returns CDR1 MDHEN and CDR2 SYDVKM. With 2 bases removed from V and 5 bases from J, the gap between germline ends came to 9 bases. The length of the CDR3 is 13 residues.

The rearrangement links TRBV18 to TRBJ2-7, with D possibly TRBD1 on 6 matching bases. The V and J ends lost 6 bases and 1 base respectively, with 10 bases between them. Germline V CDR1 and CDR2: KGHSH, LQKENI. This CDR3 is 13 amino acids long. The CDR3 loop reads CASSLTGSYEQYF. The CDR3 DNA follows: TGTGCCAGCTCTTTGACAGGATCCTACGAGCAGTACTTC. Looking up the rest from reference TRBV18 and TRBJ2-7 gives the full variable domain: NAGVMQNPRHLVRRRGQEARLRCSPMKGHSHVYWYRQLPEEGLKFMVYLQKENIIDESGMPKERFSAEFPKEGPSILRIQQVVRGDSAAYFCASSLTGSYEQYFGPGTRLTVT.

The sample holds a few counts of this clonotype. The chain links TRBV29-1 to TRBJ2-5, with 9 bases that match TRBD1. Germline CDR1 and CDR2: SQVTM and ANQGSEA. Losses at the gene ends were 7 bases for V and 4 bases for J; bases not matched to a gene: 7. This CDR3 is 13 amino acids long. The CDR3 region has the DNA TGCAGCGCACGGACAGGGGAGGGAGAGACCCAGTACTTC. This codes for CSARTGEGETQYF.

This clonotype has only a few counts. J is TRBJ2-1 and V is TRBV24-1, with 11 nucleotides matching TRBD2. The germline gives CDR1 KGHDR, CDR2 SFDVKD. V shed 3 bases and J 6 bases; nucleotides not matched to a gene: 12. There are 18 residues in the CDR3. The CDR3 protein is CATSDPTPLAGGINEQFF. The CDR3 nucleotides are TGTGCCACCAGTGATCCCACCCCCCTAGCGGGAGGAATCAATGAGCAGTTCTTC.

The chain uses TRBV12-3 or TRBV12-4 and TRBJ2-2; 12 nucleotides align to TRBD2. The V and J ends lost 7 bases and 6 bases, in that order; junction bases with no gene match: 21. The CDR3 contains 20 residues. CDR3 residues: CASTTKWTSGEFGDSGELFF. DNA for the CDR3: TGTGCCAGCACTACAAAATGGACTAGCGGGGAGTTTGGGGATTCCGGGGAGCTGTTTTTT.

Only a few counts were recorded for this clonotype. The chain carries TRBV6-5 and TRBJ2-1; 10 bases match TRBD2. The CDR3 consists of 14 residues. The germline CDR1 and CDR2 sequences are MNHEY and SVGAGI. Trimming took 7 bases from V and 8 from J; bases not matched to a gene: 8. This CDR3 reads CASNGLAENYEQFF. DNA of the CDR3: TGTGCCAGCAACGGACTAGCGGAAAATTATGAGCAGTTCTTC.

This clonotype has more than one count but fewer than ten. The CDR3 here is CASSPFGGRSSYEQYF. The CDR3 coding sequence is TGTGCCAGCAGCCCTTTTGGGGGACGTTCCTCCTACGAGCAGTACTTC. The genes are TRBV11-2 and TRBJ2-7; D assignment may be TRBD1 or TRBD2 (5 bases each). Germline CDR1 SGHAT, CDR2 FQNNGV. The CDR3 runs 16 residues. Trimming stripped 5 bases from V and 0 bases from J, with 17 bases between. Using reference TRBV11-2 and TRBJ2-7 for the parts outside the CDR3, the full variable domain is EAGVAQSPRYKIIEKRQSVAFWCNPISGHATLYWYQQILGQGPKLLIQFQNNGVVDDSQLPKDRFSAERLKGVDSTLKIQPAKLEDSAVYLCASSPFGGRSSYEQYFGPGTRLTVT.

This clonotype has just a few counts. The CDR3 sequence: CASSLELKETQYF. Here the CDR3 DNA reads TGTGCCAGCAGTTTAGAACTAAAAGAGACCCAGTACTTC. The rearrangement links TRBV27 to TRBJ2-5; D is ambiguous. V lost 2 bases, J lost 3 bases, and 7 bases lay in between. Germline V gene lookup returns CDR1 MNHEY and CDR2 SMNVEV (reference sequence). The CDR3 is 13 amino acids.

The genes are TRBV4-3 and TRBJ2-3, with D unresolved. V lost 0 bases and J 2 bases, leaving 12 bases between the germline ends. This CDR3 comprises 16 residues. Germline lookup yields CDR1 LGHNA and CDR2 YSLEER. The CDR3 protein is CASSQDLGGDTDTQYF. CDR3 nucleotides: TGCGCCAGCAGCCAAGATTTGGGCGGAGACACAGATACGCAGTATTTT.

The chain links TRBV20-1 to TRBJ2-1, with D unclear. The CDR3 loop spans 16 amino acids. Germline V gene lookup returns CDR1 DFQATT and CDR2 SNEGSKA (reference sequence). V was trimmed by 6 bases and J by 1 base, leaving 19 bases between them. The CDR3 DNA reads TGCAGTGCCGTATCTTCAGGCGCCTATTCCTACAATGAGCAGTTCTTC. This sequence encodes CSAVSSGAYSYNEQFF.

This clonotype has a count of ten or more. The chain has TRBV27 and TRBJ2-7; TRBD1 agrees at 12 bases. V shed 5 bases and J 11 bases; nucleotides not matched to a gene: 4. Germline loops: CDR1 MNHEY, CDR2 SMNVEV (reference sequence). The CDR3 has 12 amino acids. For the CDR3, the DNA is TGTGCCAGCAGTGGGGACAGGGGGCGCAAGTACTTC. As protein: CASSGDRGRKYF.

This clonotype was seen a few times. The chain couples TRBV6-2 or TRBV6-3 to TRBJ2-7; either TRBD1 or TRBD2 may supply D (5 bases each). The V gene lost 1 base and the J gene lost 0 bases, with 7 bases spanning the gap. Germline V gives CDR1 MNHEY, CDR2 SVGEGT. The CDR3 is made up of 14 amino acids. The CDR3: CASSYWDDSYEQYF. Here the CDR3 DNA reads TGTGCCAGCAGTTACTGGGACGACTCCTACGAGCAGTACTTC.